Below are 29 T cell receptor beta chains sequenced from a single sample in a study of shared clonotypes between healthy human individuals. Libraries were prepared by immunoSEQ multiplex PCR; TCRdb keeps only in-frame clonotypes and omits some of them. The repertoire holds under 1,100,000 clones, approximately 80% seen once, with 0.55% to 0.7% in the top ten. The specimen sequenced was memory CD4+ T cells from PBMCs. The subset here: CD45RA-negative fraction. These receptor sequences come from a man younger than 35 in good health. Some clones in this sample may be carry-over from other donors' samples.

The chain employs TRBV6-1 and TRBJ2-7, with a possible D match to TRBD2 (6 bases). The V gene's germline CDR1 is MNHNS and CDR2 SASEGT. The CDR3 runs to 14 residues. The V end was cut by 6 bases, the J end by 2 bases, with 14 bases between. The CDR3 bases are TGTGCCAGCAGAGTTCCGACTAGAGCCTACGAGCAGTACTTC. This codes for CASRVPTRAYEQYF.

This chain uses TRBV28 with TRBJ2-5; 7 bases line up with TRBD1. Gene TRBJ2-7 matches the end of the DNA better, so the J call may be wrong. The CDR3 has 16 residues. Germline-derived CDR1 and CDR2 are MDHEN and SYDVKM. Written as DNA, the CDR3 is TGTGCCAGCAGTCCCCTGGACAGGCCCAATGGGTACGAGCAGTACTTC. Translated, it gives CASSPLDRPNGYEQYF.

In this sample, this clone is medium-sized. CDR3 loop: CASSAGPRYGYTF. The DNA of the CDR3 is TGTGCCAGCAGTGCAGGGCCCAGGTATGGCTACACCTTC. The chain couples TRBV2 to TRBJ1-2; tentatively, D is TRBD1 (5 bases). Looked up from germline, CDR1 is SNHLY and CDR2 is FYNNEI. The V and J ends lost 4 bases and 5 bases respectively, with 11 bases between them. The CDR3 is made up of 13 amino acids.

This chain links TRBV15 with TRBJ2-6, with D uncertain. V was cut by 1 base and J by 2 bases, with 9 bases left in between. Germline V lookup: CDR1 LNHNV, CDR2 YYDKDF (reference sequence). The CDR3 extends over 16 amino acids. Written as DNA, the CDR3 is TGTGCCACCAGCAGAGGTAATGGTCCTGGGGCCAACGTCCTGACTTTC. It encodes CATSRGNGPGANVLTF.

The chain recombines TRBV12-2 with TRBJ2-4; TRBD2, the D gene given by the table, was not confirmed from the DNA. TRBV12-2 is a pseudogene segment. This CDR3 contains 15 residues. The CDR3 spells CASRLDIGGPNIQYF. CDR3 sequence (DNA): TGTGCAAGTCGCTTAGATATCGGGGGGCCAAACATTCAGTACTTC.

The CDR3 is CASSLAPNSYNEQFF. The CDR3 region has the DNA TGTGCCAGCAGCTTGGCCCCCAACTCCTACAATGAGCAGTTCTTC. The rearrangement joins TRBV5-8 to TRBJ2-1, with unresolved D. Trimming pared 0 bases from V and 0 bases from J, leaving 7 bases between. Germline V gene lookup returns CDR1 SGHTS and CDR2 YDEGEE. This CDR3 is 15 amino acids long.

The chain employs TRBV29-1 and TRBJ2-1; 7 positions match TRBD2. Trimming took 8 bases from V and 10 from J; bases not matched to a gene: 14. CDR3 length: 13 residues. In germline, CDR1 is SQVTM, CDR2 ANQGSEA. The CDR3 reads CSPRAHSGGEQFF. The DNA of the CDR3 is TGCAGCCCCCGGGCCCACTCCGGGGGGGAGCAGTTCTTC.

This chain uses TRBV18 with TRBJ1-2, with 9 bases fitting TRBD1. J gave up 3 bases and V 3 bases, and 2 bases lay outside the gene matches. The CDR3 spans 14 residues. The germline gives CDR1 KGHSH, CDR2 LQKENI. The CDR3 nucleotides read TGTGCCAGCTCACCGGACAGGGGATACTATGGCTACACCTTC. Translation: CASSPDRGYYGYTF.

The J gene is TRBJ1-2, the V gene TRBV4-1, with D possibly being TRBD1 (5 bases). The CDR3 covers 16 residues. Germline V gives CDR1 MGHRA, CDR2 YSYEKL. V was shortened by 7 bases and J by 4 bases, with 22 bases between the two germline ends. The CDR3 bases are TGCGCCAGCACACGTTCTACGGGGGGTTTAACCTATGGCTACACCTTC. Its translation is CASTRSTGGLTYGYTF.

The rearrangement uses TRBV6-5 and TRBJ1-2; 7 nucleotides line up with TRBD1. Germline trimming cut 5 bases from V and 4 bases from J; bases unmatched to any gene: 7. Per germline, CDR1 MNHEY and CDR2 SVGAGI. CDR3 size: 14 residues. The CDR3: CASSNRDRVYGYTF. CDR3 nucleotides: TGTGCCAGCAGTAACCGGGACAGAGTCTATGGCTACACCTTC.

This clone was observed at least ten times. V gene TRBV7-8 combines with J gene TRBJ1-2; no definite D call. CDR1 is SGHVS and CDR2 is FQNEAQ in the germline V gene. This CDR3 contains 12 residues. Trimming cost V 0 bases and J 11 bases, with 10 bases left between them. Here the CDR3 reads CASSLADREYTF. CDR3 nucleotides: TGTGCCAGCAGCTTAGCCGATCGGGAGTACACCTTC. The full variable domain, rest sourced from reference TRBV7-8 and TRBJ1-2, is GAGVSQSPRYKVAKRGQDVALRCDPISGHVSLFWYQQALGQGPEFLTYFQNEAQLDKSGLPSDRFFAERPEGSVSTLKIQRTQQEDSAVYLCASSLADREYTFGSGTRLTVV.

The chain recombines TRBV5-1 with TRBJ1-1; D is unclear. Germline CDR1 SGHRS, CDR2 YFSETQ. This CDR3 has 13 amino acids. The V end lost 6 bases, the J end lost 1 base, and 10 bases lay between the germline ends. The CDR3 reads CASTEQTNTEAFF. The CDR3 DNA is TGCGCCAGCACAGAACAGACGAACACTGAAGCTTTCTTT.

The DNA of the CDR3 is TGTGCCAGCAGCTTATTGTCTGCAGCGAACACCGGGGAGCTGTTTTTT. This translates into CASSLLSAANTGELFF. V and J are TRBV7-3 and TRBJ2-2, with unresolved D. This CDR3 contains 16 residues. Germline V gives CDR1 SGHTA, CDR2 FQGTGA. V was clipped by 2 bases and J by 0 bases, with 10 bases between them.

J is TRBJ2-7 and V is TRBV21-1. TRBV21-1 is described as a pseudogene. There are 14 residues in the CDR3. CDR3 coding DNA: TGTGCCAGCAGCCCTCCGGGCCTCCCCTACGAGCAGTACTTC. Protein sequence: CASSPPGLPYEQYF.

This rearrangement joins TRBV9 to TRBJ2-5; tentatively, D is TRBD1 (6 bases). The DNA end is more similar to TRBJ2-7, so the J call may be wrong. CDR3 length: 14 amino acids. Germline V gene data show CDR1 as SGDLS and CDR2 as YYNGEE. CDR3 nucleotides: TGTGCCAGCAGCGTAGAGGGACACTCCTACGAGCAGTACTTC. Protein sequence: CASSVEGHSYEQYF.

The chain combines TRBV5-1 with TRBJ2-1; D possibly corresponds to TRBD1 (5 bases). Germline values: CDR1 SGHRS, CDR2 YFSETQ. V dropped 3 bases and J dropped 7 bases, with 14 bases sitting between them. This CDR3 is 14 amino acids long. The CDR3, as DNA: TGCGCCAGCAGCTCCCCTGACAGACGTAATGAGCAGTTCTTC. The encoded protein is CASSSPDRRNEQFF. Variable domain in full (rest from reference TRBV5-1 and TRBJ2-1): KAGVTQTPRYLIKTRGQQVTLSCSPISGHRSVSWYQQTPGQGLQFLFEYFSETQRNKGNFPGRFSGRQFSNSRSEMNVSTLELGDSALYLCASSSPDRRNEQFFGPGTRLTVL.

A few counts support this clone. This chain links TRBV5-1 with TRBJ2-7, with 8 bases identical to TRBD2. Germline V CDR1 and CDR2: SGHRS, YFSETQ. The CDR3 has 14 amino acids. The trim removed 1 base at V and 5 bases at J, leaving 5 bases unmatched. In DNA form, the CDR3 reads TGCGCCAGCAGCTTGACTGCGGGAGGCAACGAGCAGTACTTC. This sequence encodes CASSLTAGGNEQYF.

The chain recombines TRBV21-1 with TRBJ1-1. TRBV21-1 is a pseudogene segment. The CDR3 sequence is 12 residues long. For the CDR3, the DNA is TGTGCCAGCACCCCTGGGGTAATTGAAGCTTTCTTT. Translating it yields CASTPGVIEAFF.

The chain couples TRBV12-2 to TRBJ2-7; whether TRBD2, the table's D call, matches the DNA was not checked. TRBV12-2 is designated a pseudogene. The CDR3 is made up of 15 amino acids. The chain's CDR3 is CASRSIAGSSYEQYF. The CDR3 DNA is TGTGCAAGTCGCTCCATAGCGGGGAGCTCCTACGAGCAGTACTTC.

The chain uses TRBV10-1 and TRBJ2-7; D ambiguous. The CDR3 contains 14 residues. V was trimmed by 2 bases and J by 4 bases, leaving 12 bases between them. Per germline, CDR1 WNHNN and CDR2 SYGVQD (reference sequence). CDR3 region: CASSEVETVYEQYF. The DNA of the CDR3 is TGCGCCAGCAGTGAGGTGGAGACGGTGTACGAGCAGTACTTC.

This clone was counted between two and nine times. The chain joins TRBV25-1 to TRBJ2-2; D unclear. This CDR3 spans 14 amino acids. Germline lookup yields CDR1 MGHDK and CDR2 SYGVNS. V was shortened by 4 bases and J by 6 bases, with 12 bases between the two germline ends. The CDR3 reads CASSVSGWAGELFF. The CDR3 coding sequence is TGTGCCAGCAGTGTATCTGGGTGGGCCGGGGAGCTGTTTTTT. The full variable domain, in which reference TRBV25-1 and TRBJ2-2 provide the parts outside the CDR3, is EADIYQTPRYLVIGTGKKITLECSQTMGHDKMYWYQQDPGMELHLIHYSYGVNSTEKGDLSSESTVSRIRTEHFPLTLESARPSHTSQYLCASSVSGWAGELFFGEGSRLTVL.

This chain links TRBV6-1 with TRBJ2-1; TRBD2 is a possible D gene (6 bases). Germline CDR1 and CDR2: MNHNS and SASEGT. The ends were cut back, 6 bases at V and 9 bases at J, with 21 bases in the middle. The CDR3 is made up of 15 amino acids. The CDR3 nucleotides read TGTGCCAGCAGCCAATACAGCGAGGGAGCGGGTGAGCAGTTCTTC. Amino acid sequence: CASSQYSEGAGEQFF.

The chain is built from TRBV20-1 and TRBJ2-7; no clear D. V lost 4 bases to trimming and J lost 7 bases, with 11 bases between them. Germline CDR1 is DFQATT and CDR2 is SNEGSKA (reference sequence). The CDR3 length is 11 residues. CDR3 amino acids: CSAKRGWEQYF. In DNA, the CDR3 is TGCAGTGCTAAAAGAGGTTGGGAGCAGTACTTC.

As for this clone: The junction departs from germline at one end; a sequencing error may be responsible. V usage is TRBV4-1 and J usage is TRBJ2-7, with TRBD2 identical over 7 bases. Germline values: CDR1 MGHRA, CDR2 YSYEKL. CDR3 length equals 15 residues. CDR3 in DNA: TGCGCCAGCAGTCAAGGTCCAGCGGGAAGCTACGAGCAGTACTTC. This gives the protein CASSQGPAGSYEQYF.

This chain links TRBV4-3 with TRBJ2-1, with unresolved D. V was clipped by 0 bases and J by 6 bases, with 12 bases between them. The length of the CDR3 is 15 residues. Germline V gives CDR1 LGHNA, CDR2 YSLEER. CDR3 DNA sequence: TGCGCCAGCAGCCAAGATAACTATATTGGCAATGAGCAGTTCTTC. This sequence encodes CASSQDNYIGNEQFF.

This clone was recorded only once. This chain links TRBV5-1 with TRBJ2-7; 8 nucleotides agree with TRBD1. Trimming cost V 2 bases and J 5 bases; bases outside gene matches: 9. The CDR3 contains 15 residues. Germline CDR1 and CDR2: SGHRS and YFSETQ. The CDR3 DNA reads TGCGCCAGCAGCTTTGCTACAGGGGGACCCAACGAGCAGTACTTC. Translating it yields CASSFATGGPNEQYF.

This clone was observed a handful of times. DNA for the CDR3: TGTGCCAGCAGCCTCGGGACAGGGGTCTACCAAGAGACCCAGTACTTC. Its translation: CASSLGTGVYQETQYF. The V gene is TRBV11-2, the J gene TRBJ2-5, with 10 bases identical to TRBD1. This CDR3 has 16 residues. The trim removed 5 bases at V and 0 bases at J, leaving 6 bases unmatched. CDR1 SGHAT and CDR2 FQNNGV come from the germline V gene.

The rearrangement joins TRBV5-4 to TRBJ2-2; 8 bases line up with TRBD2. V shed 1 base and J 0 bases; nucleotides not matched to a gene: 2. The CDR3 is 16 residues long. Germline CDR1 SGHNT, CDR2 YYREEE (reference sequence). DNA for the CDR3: TGTGCCAGCAGCTTGTGGCGGGGGGCGAACACCGGGGAGCTGTTTTTT. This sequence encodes CASSLWRGANTGELFF.

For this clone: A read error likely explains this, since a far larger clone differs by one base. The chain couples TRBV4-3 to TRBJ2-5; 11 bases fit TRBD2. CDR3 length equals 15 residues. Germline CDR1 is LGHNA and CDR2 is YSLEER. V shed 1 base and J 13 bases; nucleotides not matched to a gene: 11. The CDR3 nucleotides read TGCGCCAGCAGCCAAGGGCTAGCGGGAGGCTACGAGCGGTACTTC. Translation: CASSQGLAGGYERYF.